This TCR beta chain emerged from a study of T cell changes during pregnancy in multiple sclerosis (dated by TCRdb to between 2017 and 2020). Background for the entire study: The study looked at changes in the T cell repertoire across pregnancy in women with multiple sclerosis.

Library prep was done by the immunoSEQ multiplex PCR assay. Sourced from immuneACCESS, this table was stored by TCRdb with only in-frame sequences that have V and J called. A share of the clones is absent; for the studies checked, an unresolved V gene accounts for under half, and the remainder has no known explanation. Here the sample has 45,000 to 60,000 clones; approximately 91% occur a single time. The top ten clonotypes cover 1% to 1.5% of the sample. About this clone: Its cognate antigen has yet to be identified. No quality values exist for individual bases; no much larger clone is one base distant.

At the junction V is shortened by 3 bases and J by 0 bases, with 6 bases in between. From a lookup of the germline V gene (reference sequence), CDR1 and CDR2 are MNHEY and SMNVEV. The CDR3 runs 14 residues from the cysteine to the phenylalanine. The CDR3 DNA has 42 bases and is translated from base 1. This sequence uses TRBV27 and TRBJ2-1, with no D gene named confidently. The specimen comprised peripheral blood, sampled after pregnancy. The receptor was isolated from a female donor in good health, enrolled as a control in a pregnancy study. The DNA sequence reads TGTGCCAGCAGTTTCGGCGGCTCCTACAATGAGCAGTTCTTC. Its translation reads: CASSFGGSYNEQFF.